Listed below are T cell receptor beta chains from one sample, sequenced in a study of shared clonotypes between healthy human individuals. Sequencing used immunoSEQ multiplex PCR; TCRdb keeps in-frame clones, though not all of them. Of around 2.1 million clones listed, roughly 91% are singletons. The sequencing input was naive CD8+ T cells from PBMCs. The receptor set was obtained from a man aged 18 to 30 in good health. Some clones in this sample may be carry-over from other donors' samples. Both conserved end residues are part of each CDR3. The D gene is left open where the match is weak.

TRBV2	12	TRBJ2-1	NA	CASSDRPGEQFF	TGTGCCAGCAGTGACCGGCCGGGTGAGCAGTTCTTC
TRBV10-3	15	TRBJ2-1	NA	CAISDLAASYNEQFF	TGTGCCATCAGTGATCTGGCGGCCTCCTACAATGAGCAGTTCTTC
TRBV9	11	TRBJ2-5	NA	CASSQGETQYF	TGTGCCAGCAGCCAGGGGGAGACCCAGTACTTC
TRBV7-3	14	TRBJ1-1	NA	CASSLSGRNTEAFF	TGTGCCAGCAGCTTATCTGGCAGGAACACTGAAGCTTTCTTT
TRBV28	17	TRBJ2-7	TRBD2	CASSGGLAGDGFYEQYF	TGTGCCAGCAGTGGCGGACTAGCGGGAGACGGGTTCTACGAGCAGTACTTC
TRBV7-9	17	TRBJ2-1	TRBD2	CASSPRAASGSYDEQFF	TGTGCCAGCAGCCCCAGGGCGGCTAGCGGGAGTTACGATGAGCAGTTCTTC
TRBV5-6	14	TRBJ1-2	NA	CASSFPSRGGGYTF	TGTGCCAGCAGCTTCCCCTCGAGGGGAGGTGGCTACACCTTC
TRBV6-5	13	TRBJ2-7	NA	CASSYSWSYEQYF	TGTGCCAGCAGTTATTCTTGGTCCTACGAGCAGTACTTC
TRBV7-9	14	TRBJ2-7	TRBD2	CASSGTSGAYEQYF	TGTGCCAGCAGCGGGACTAGCGGGGCATACGAGCAGTACTTC
TRBV29-1	16	TRBJ2-6	NA	CSVFRTLGSGANVLTF	TGCAGCGTTTTTAGGACCCTCGGCTCTGGGGCCAACGTCCTGACTTTC